The source of this TCR beta chain is a study of blood T cells in healthy people across ages. Combining a sample-barcoded 5' primer with a J-beta primer mix, a second PCR ran for roughly 7 to 11 cycles. One entry per CDR3 protein results from TCRdb running MiXCR on the 5' RACE reads. This table has approximately 880,000 distinct CDR3 sequences, around 48% appearing once. The germline CDR1 and CDR2 sequences are PRHDT and FYEKMQ (reference sequence). The CDR3 is 18 residues long. The junction had 15 bases not matched to a gene; V was cut back by 2 bases and J by 3 bases. This chain connects TRBV13 to TRBJ2-5, with 7 bases identical to TRBD2. This clonotype was obtained from a man aged 30 to 39 in good health. Sequencing was performed on blood. The CDR3, as DNA: TGTGCCAGCAGCTTAAGGACTAGTTTGCCCAACAATAAAGAGACCCAGTACTTC. Translating it yields CASSLRTSLPNNKETQYF.